A selection of T cell receptor beta chains follows, all from one sample in a study of tissue T cells after allogeneic stem cell transplantation. This table comes from immunoSEQ multiplex PCR, and its TCRdb copy is limited to in-frame clones, with some not included. The sample lists several thousand clones; less than 70% were seen once. The material sequenced was tissue from the stomach, taken at autopsy. These TCRs come from a woman aged 18-49 years with breast cancer. Both conserved end residues are part of each CDR3. Fields, in order: V gene, D gene, clone size, J gene, CDR3 DNA, CDR3 protein. A D gene is named only where the DNA matches it firmly. Size tells how often a clone was seen (once, few, many) or the class of an expanded clone, and some rows leave it out.

>TRBV10-2|-|-|TRBJ2-7
TGCGCCAGCAGTGAGTCGATTGTTCCTGCCTACGAGCAGTACTTC
CASSESIVPAYEQYF
>TRBV6-5|TRBD2|-|TRBJ2-7
TGTGCCAGCAGTTACACTGGCCTAGCGGGAGCCCACGAGCAGTACTTC
CASSYTGLAGAHEQYF
>TRBV6-4|TRBD2|-|TRBJ2-3
TGTGCCAGCAGCAGGGGGTTGGGACTAGCGGGAGCAGATACGCAGTATTTT
CASSRGLGLAGADTQYF
>TRBV7-9|-|-|TRBJ1-5
TGTGCCAGCAGCTCGGACGTTGATAGCAATCAGCCCCAGCATTTT
CASSSDVDSNQPQHF
>TRBV6-6|TRBD2|-|TRBJ2-4
TGTGCCAGCAGTCCTCGGACTAGCGGGGGGGGTCGAGCCAAAAACATTCAGTACTTC
CASSPRTSGGGRAKNIQYF
>TRBV5-1|TRBD2|-|TRBJ2-2
TGCGCCAGCAGCTTGAGCGGGGGAAACCTCTTTGAGACCGGGGAGCTGTTTTTT
CASSLSGGNLFETGELFF
>TRBV4-2|-|-|TRBJ2-2
TGTGCCAGCAGCCAAGATGATTTAGCGGCGAACACCGGGGAGCTGTTTTTT
CASSQDDLAANTGELFF
>TRBV30|TRBD2|-|TRBJ2-1
TGTGCCTGGAGGGGACTAGTCTACAATGAGCAGTTCTTC
CAWRGLVYNEQFF
>TRBV10-3|TRBD2|-|TRBJ2-5
TGTGCCATCAGTGGTCGAGCGGGAGGAGGCCAAGAGACCCAGTACTTC
CAISGRAGGGQETQYF
>TRBV5-1|TRBD1|-|TRBJ2-7
TGCGCCAGCAGCTACAGGGGTCAACGGGACGAGCAGTACTTC
CASSYRGQRDEQYF
>TRBV3-1/TRBV3-2|-|-|TRBJ2-7
TGTGCCAGCAGCCAAGTGGGGGGGCGGTCCTACGAGCAGTACTTC
CASSQVGGRSYEQYF
>TRBV11-2|-|-|TRBJ2-6
TGTGCCAGCAGCCGGACAGCTACTGGGGCCAACGTCCTGACTTTC
CASSRTATGANVLTF
>TRBV7-9|TRBD1|medium-sized|TRBJ2-7
TGTGCCAGCAGGAGCACAGGGGGCTCAATGTTAGCCTACGAGCAGTACTTC
CASRSTGGSMLAYEQYF
>TRBV6-5|TRBD2|medium-sized|TRBJ2-1
TGTGCCAGCAGTCGACTAGCGGACAATGAGCAGTTCTTC
CASSRLADNEQFF
>TRBV28|-|-|TRBJ1-4
TGTGCCAGCAGTTTTGGAGCTTGGGGACTGTTTTTT
CASSFGAWGLFF
>TRBV28|TRBD1|few|TRBJ1-5
TGTGCCAGCAGTTTATTGACAGGGGGCGATCAGCCCCAGCATTTT
CASSLLTGGDQPQHF
>TRBV6-5|-|-|TRBJ1-1
TGTGCCGGAGCGGACGGACAGAACACTGAAGCTTTCTTT
CAGADGQNTEAFF